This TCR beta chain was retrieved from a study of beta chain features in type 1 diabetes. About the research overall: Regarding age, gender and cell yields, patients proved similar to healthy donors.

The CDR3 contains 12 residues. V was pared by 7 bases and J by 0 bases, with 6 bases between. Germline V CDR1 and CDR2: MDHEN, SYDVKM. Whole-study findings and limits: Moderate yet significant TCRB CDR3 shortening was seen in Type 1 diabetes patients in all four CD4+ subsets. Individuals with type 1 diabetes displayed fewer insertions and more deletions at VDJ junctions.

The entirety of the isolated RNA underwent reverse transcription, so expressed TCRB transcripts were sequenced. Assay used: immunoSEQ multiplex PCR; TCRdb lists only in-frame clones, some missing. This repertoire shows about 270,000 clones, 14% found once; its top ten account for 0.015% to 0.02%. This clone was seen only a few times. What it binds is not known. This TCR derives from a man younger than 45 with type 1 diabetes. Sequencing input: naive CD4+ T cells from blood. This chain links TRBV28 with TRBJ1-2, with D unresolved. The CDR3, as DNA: TGTGCCAGCACCCGTGCTAACTATGGCTACACCTTC. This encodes CASTRANYGYTF.